A selection of T cell receptor beta chains follows, all from one sample in a study of blood T cell repertoires in COVID-19. Clones were read by immunoSEQ multiplex PCR, and TCRdb kept only the in-frame ones, dropping some. The sample includes over 45,000 clones, 75% to 85% of them seen just once. Sequenced: peripheral blood. Every receptor here comes from a man aged 55 to 69 with acute or convalescent COVID-19. Both conserved end residues are part of each CDR3. D genes are given only for firm matches. The size of a clone is reported for some rows only, either as once, few or many, or as a class for expanded clones.

TRBV5-1	TRBJ1-1	NA	NA	TGCGCCAGCAGCTTGGCCACAGCGAACACTGAAGCTTTCTTT	CASSLATANTEAFF
TRBV7-3	TRBJ2-1	TRBD2	NA	TGTGCCAGCAGCTCACAACCGCGGAGCGGGGGCGATGAGCAGTTCTTC	CASSSQPRSGGDEQFF
TRBV6-5	TRBJ2-3	TRBD2	NA	TGTGCCAGCAGCCGACTAGCGGGGGGGAATACGCAGTATTTT	CASSRLAGGNTQYF
TRBV6-5	TRBJ1-4	NA	once	TGTGCCAGCAGCCTGGAGCGGCCCGGAAAACTGTTTTTT	CASSLERPGKLFF
TRBV5-1	TRBJ2-3	TRBD2	NA	TGCGCCAGCAGCTTTAGCGGGGTTACAGATACGCAGTATTTT	CASSFSGVTDTQYF
TRBV11-2	TRBJ2-1	NA	once	TGTGCCAGCAGCGAGCGTGGACAGAAAAGCTCCAATGAGCAGTTCTTC	CASSERGQKSSNEQFF
TRBV7-2	TRBJ2-5	NA	NA	TGTGCCAGCTCAACAGGGACGGCGGAGACCCAGTACTTC	CASSTGTAETQYF
TRBV3-1/TRBV3-2	TRBJ1-3	NA	NA	TGTGCCAGCAGCCAAGCGGGGTGGGCTGGAAACACCATATATTTT	CASSQAGWAGNTIYF
TRBV7-3	TRBJ2-5	TRBD2	NA	TGTGCCAGCAGCTCGACTAGCGGGGTCGGAGAGACCCAGTACTTC	CASSSTSGVGETQYF
TRBV19	TRBJ2-7	NA	NA	TGTGCCAGTAGTACAGGGGATTCACTGAGGGAGCAGTACTTC	CASSTGDSLREQYF
TRBV6-4	TRBJ1-1	TRBD1	NA	TGTGCCAGCAGAGTACAGGGGAATACTGAAGCTTTCTTT	CASRVQGNTEAFF
TRBV11-2	TRBJ2-7	TRBD2	once	TGTGCCAGCAGCTTACTAGCGGGGGGCTACGAGCAGTACTTC	CASSLLAGGYEQYF
TRBV6-5	TRBJ2-7	NA	NA	TGTGCCAGCGCGAGGGGGTATAACTACGAGCAGTACTTC	CASARGYNYEQYF
TRBV6-6	TRBJ2-1	TRBD2	NA	TGTGCCACGCGCGGTGAGGTGGCGGGGGAGGAGCAGTTCTTC	CATRGEVAGEEQFF
TRBV7-3	TRBJ2-3	TRBD2	NA	TGTGCCAGCAGCTTATCTAGCGGGGGGGCCTTCGGCACAGATACGCAGTATTTT	CASSLSSGGAFGTDTQYF
TRBV2	TRBJ2-2	NA	NA	TGTGCCACTAAGGGGGATACCGGGGAGCTGTTTTTT	CATKGDTGELFF
TRBV7-3	TRBJ2-3	TRBD2	NA	TGTGCCAGCAGCTTAAGGGGGGGAAGGGATACGCAGTATTTT	CASSLRGGRDTQYF
TRBV7-2	TRBJ1-2	NA	NA	TGTGCCAGCAGCTTACAAGGGGACTATGGCTACACCTTC	CASSLQGDYGYTF
TRBV18	TRBJ2-7	TRBD1	few	TGTGCCAGCTCTCCGGGACAGGGCAAGATCAGGGAGCAGTACTTC	CASSPGQGKIREQYF
TRBV4-2	TRBJ2-3	NA	NA	TGTGCCAGCAGCCAAGAGAGGACTTCTGACCTACGCCGCAGCACAGATACGCAGTATTTT	CASSQERTSDLRRSTDTQYF
TRBV28	TRBJ1-2	NA	once	TGTGCCAGCAGTTTCCCCGACTATGGCTACACCTTC	CASSFPDYGYTF
TRBV27	TRBJ2-7	TRBD2	once	TGTGCCAGCAGTTCAAGCGGGGGGTTCCGCGGTAGCTACGAGCAGTACTTC	CASSSSGGFRGSYEQYF
TRBV10-3	TRBJ1-5	NA	NA	TGTGCCTCAACCCCTTCAGGTGGGGCCGCAGGCCAGCCCCAGCATTTT	CASTPSGGAAGQPQHF